This TCR beta chain stems from a study of blood T cell repertoires in COVID-19. The wider study: PBMCs, B-cell-depleted T cells, or T cells provided the cDNA or gDNA that made up the material.

Measured with immunoSEQ multiplex PCR; TCRdb has only the in-frame clones, and not every one. The table has hundreds of thousands of clones, 85% to 90% seen once. The V end was cut by 7 bases, the J end by 8 bases, with 9 bases between. The length of the CDR3 is 10 residues. In germline, CDR1 is SQVTM, CDR2 ANQGSEA. This clone was found once. The sample consisted of peripheral blood. J is TRBJ2-1 and V is TRBV29-1, with D possibly matching TRBD2 (6 bases). The clonotype was recovered from a man aged 50 to 59 with acute or convalescent COVID-19. The CDR3 loop is CSAGDYEQFF. CDR3 bases: TGCAGCGCCGGGGACTATGAGCAGTTCTTC.